The 30 T cell receptor beta chains in this list originate from one sample, sequenced in a study of T and B cells in COVID-19 patients. Each TRB amplification used roughly 250-550 ng of genomic DNA from blood. Multiplex PCR with BIOMED2 TRB-A/B primer pools amplified TRB rearrangements. A single record per CDR3 protein comes from TCRdb applying MiXCR to the multiplex PCR reads. Found here are approximately 4,100 distinct CDR3 sequences, approximately 26% of them singletons; the top ten hold about two fifths. Sequenced sample: blood. These receptors originate from a human donor with active COVID-19. The donor label of this sample is uncertain.

The rearrangement uses TRBV11-2 and TRBJ1-1; 8 positions match TRBD1. The ends lost 1 base at V and 0 bases at J; junction bases unmatched: 4. From germline, CDR1 is SGHAT and CDR2 FQNNGV. CDR3 length: 16 amino acids. The CDR3 DNA follows: TGTGCCAGCAGCTTAGTGTCAGGGGGCGTGAACACTGAAGCTTTCTTT. Protein: CASSLVSGGVNTEAFF.

In the case of this clonotype: A much larger clonotype is one base distant, so this may be a read error. The gene calls are TRBV18 and TRBJ1-1; D might be TRBD1 (5 bases). The germline CDR1 and CDR2 sequences are KGHSH and LQKENI. The V and J ends lost 8 bases and 9 bases respectively, with 22 bases between them. This CDR3 is built from 14 residues. CDR3 loop: CASTPNPGSTKAFF. The CDR3 DNA reads TGTGCCAGCACCCCCAACCCAGGGAGTACTAAAGCTTTCTTT.

For this clonotype: This may stem from a read error, because a much larger clone lies one nucleotide away. CDR3 sequence reads: CASMPGQETDTQYF. The CDR3 DNA sequence: TGTGCCAGCATGCCGGGACAGGAGACAGATACGCAGTATTTT. The rearrangement links TRBV5-4 to TRBJ2-3; the match to TRBD1 covers 8 bases. Per the germline V gene, CDR1 is SGHNT and CDR2 is YYREEE (reference sequence). The CDR3 contains 14 residues. Trimming at V came to 6 bases and at J to 3 bases, leaving 6 bases not matched to a gene.

By share, this clonotype ranks as medium-sized. This rearrangement joins TRBV19 to TRBJ1-2; the match to TRBD1 covers 9 bases. The trim removed 4 bases at V and 2 bases at J, leaving 5 bases unmatched. From germline, CDR1 is LNHDA and CDR2 SQIVND (reference sequence). There are 15 residues in the CDR3. CDR3 DNA: TGTGCCAGTAGTACTGGGACAGGGTGGAACTATGGCTACACCTTC. Protein: CASSTGTGWNYGYTF.

This clonotype was counted between two and nine times. In DNA form, the CDR3 reads TGTGCCAGCAGCCCCACGGGTTCCGGTGAAAAACTGTTTTTT. It yields the protein CASSPTGSGEKLFF. The rearrangement links TRBV7-6 to TRBJ1-4; D gene unclear. V lost 5 bases and J 7 bases, leaving 14 bases between the germline ends. Germline V lookup: CDR1 SGHVS, CDR2 FNYEAQ. The CDR3 contains 14 residues.

This sequence joins TRBV18 and TRBJ2-1; the match to TRBD2 covers 8 bases. Germline CDR1 is KGHSH and CDR2 is LQKENI. With V trimmed by 2 bases and J by 3 bases, 9 bases remained unmatched. This CDR3 has 17 amino acids. In DNA form, the CDR3 reads TGTGCCAGCTCACCAACTCAAGCGGGGGCCATCTACAATGAGCAGTTCTTC. Translated: CASSPTQAGAIYNEQFF.

By share, this clonotype ranks as medium-sized. The V call is TRBV15, the J call TRBJ2-7; 7 positions agree with TRBD2. The CDR3 has 17 amino acids. V gave up 0 bases and J gave up 0 bases; unmatched junction bases: 8. The germline gives CDR1 LNHNV, CDR2 YYDKDF (reference sequence). The CDR3 sequence is CATSRDSGGGFSYEQYF. The CDR3 DNA sequence: TGTGCCACCAGCAGAGATTCGGGGGGTGGGTTCTCCTACGAGCAGTACTTC. Full variable domain (outside the CDR3, taken from reference TRBV15 and TRBJ2-7): DAMVIQNPRYQVTQFGKPVTLSCSQTLNHNVMYWYQQKSSQAPKLLFHYYDKDFNNEADTPDNFQSRRPNTSFCFLDIRSPGLGDTAMYLCATSRDSGGGFSYEQYFGPGTRLTVT.

This clonotype showed up many times. The rearrangement links TRBV15 to TRBJ1-5; D may be TRBD1 (6 bases). CDR3 length: 20 amino acids. V lost 3 bases and J 0 bases, leaving 24 bases between the germline ends. CDR1 is LNHNV and CDR2 is YYDKDF in the germline V gene (reference sequence). The CDR3 sequence is CATSSSIGGRGIHSNQPQHF. The CDR3 DNA reads as TGTGCCACCAGCAGCTCGATTGGGGGGCGCGGAATTCATAGCAATCAGCCCCAGCATTTT.

As to this clonotype: This may arise from a read error, as a much more abundant clone is one base away. V is TRBV18 and J is TRBJ2-1; D gene ambiguous. Trimming pared 5 bases from V and 10 bases from J, leaving 15 bases between. This CDR3 region has 13 residues. The V gene's germline CDR1 is KGHSH and CDR2 LQKENI. CDR3 in amino acids: CASSISVYYEQFF. The CDR3, as DNA: TGTGCCAGCTCAATTTCAGTCTACTACGAGCAGTTCTTC.

V and J are TRBV7-9 and TRBJ2-2; D is unresolved. This CDR3 has 14 amino acids. CDR1 is SEHNR, CDR2 FQNEAQ, per germline (reference sequence). The ends were cut back, 2 bases at V and 1 base at J, with 5 bases in the middle. The CDR3 reads CASSLLGNTGELFF. In DNA form, the CDR3 reads TGTGCCAGCAGCTTATTAGGGAACACCGGGGAGCTGTTTTTT.

Notes on this clonotype: One junction end does not reproduce the germline sequence, and a read error may be involved. The genes are TRBV5-6 and TRBJ2-7, with TRBD2 matching over 7 bases. The CDR3 covers 17 residues. Germline lookup yields CDR1 SGHDT and CDR2 YYEEEE. The CDR3 DNA reads TGCGCCAGCAGCTTGGGGCGGGAGAAGAGCAGGTCCTACGAGCAGTACTTC. It encodes CASSLGREKSRSYEQYF.

Relative to its sample, this clonotype is medium-sized. The chain recombines TRBV27 with TRBJ2-6, with D tentatively TRBD1 (5 bases). Trimming pared 5 bases from V and 1 base from J, leaving 15 bases between. The CDR3 is 17 residues long. Germline V lookup: CDR1 MNHEY, CDR2 SMNVEV (reference sequence). DNA for the CDR3: TGTGCCAGCAGTAAAACAGGTTATACTTCTGGGGCCAACGTCCTGACTTTC. This translates into CASSKTGYTSGANVLTF.

The table lists this clonotype with a few counts. The rearrangement joins TRBV6-4 to TRBJ2-4; the match to TRBD2 covers 16 bases. The germline CDR1 and CDR2 sequences are MRHNA and SNTAGT. Losses at the gene ends were 6 bases for V and 7 bases for J; bases not matched to a gene: 9. The CDR3 extends over 17 amino acids. CDR3 DNA: TGTGCCAGCAGCGCCGGGACTAGCGGGGGGGAGAGGAACATTCAGTACTTC. Amino acid sequence: CASSAGTSGGERNIQYF.

Only a few counts were recorded for this clonotype. This rearrangement joins TRBV5-4 to TRBJ1-1; the D gene is possibly TRBD1 (5 bases). This CDR3 is built from 16 residues. Germline CDR1 SGHNT, CDR2 YYREEE (reference sequence). V lost 0 bases and J lost 1, with 13 bases in between. Here the CDR3 reads CASSLGSGRENTEAFF. CDR3 nucleotides: TGTGCCAGCAGCTTGGGGTCAGGGCGGGAGAACACTGAAGCTTTCTTT.

The CDR3 spells CASSSYSSNTGELFF. The DNA for the CDR3 is TGTGCCAGCAGTTCCTACTCCTCGAACACCGGGGAGCTGTTTTTT. This sequence joins TRBV6-2 or TRBV6-3 and TRBJ2-2; the D is unclear. V shed 4 bases and J shed 0 bases, with 9 bases lying between them. Germline assignment: CDR1 MNHEY and CDR2 SVGEGT. This CDR3 has 15 amino acids.

In its sample, this clonotype is medium-sized. V is TRBV5-6 and J is TRBJ1-1; no reliable D call. The V gene lost 1 base and the J gene lost 5 bases, with 9 bases spanning the gap. The CDR3 sequence is 13 residues long. Germline V gene sequence: CDR1 SGHDT, CDR2 YYEEEE. The CDR3 DNA is TGTGCCAGCAGCTTGTTCGGGAGGACTGAAGCTTTCTTT. This encodes CASSLFGRTEAFF. The full variable domain, rest sourced from reference TRBV5-6 and TRBJ1-1, is DAGVTQSPTHLIKTRGQQVTLRCSPKSGHDTVSWYQQALGQGPQFIFQYYEEEERQRGNFPDRFSGHQFPNYSSELNVNALLLGDSALYLCASSLFGRTEAFFGQGTRLTVV.

This clonotype was observed a handful of times. This sequence joins TRBV5-1 and TRBJ2-1; D gene ambiguous. The V end was cut by 0 bases, the J end by 6 bases, with 13 bases between. This CDR3 has 15 residues. Germline V gene lookup returns CDR1 SGHRS and CDR2 YFSETQ. The CDR3 DNA follows: TGCGCCAGCAGCTTGGGAACCGGGCCCCTCAATGAGCAGTTCTTC. Translation gives CASSLGTGPLNEQFF.

The rearrangement uses TRBV18 and TRBJ1-2, with 8 bases matching TRBD1. CDR1 is KGHSH and CDR2 is LQKENI in the germline V gene. CDR3 length: 17 amino acids. Losses at the gene ends were 5 bases for V and 0 bases for J; bases not matched to a gene: 11. CDR3 sequence (DNA): TGTGCCAGCTCATTACGGACAGGGTCTCTGGCTAACTATGGCTACACCTTC. It yields the protein CASSLRTGSLANYGYTF. Using reference TRBV18 and TRBJ1-2 for the parts outside the CDR3, the full variable domain is NAGVMQNPRHLVRRRGQEARLRCSPMKGHSHVYWYRQLPEEGLKFMVYLQKENIIDESGMPKERFSAEFPKEGPSILRIQQVVRGDSAAYFCASSLRTGSLANYGYTFGSGTRLTVV.

For this clonotype: A read error may be the cause here, since a much bigger clone is one base away. The gene calls are TRBV5-6 and TRBJ2-5, with a tentative D call TRBD1 (6 bases). The CDR3 length is 13 residues. CDR1 is SGHDT, CDR2 YYEEEE, per germline. The germline V and J ends were trimmed by 4 bases and 6 bases, with 13 bases remaining between them. The CDR3 nucleotides are TGTGCCAGCAGCGGTAGCTGGGGGCAGACCCAGTACTTC. Translation gives CASSGSWGQTQYF. Based on the CDR3 plus reference TRBV5-6 and TRBJ2-5, the full variable domain is DAGVTQSPTHLIKTRGQQVTLRCSPKSGHDTVSWYQQALGQGPQFIFQYYEEEERQRGNFPDRFSGHQFPNYSSELNVNALLLGDSALYLCASSGSWGQTQYFGPGTRLLVL.

By sample share, this clonotype is medium-sized. The V gene is TRBV29-1, the J gene TRBJ1-5; no definite D call. CDR1 is SQVTM and CDR2 is ANQGSEA in the germline V gene. The CDR3 has 13 amino acids. The V and J ends lost 6 bases and 0 bases respectively, with 9 bases between them. CDR3 in DNA: TGCAGCGTCTCCACAGATAGCAATCAGCCCCAGCATTTT. Residues: CSVSTDSNQPQHF.

This clonotype was recorded many times. The chain recombines TRBV13 with TRBJ1-1; 8 bases match TRBD1. Germline V gene sequence: CDR1 PRHDT, CDR2 FYEKMQ (reference sequence). V lost 5 bases, J lost 2 bases, and 10 bases stayed unmatched. The CDR3 sequence is 16 residues long. CDR3 in DNA: TGTGCCAGCAGCAACCCCGGACAGGGAGGCAACACTGAAGCTTTCTTT. This translates into CASSNPGQGGNTEAFF.

This clonotype has a single count. V is TRBV10-1 and J is TRBJ1-5; 11 nucleotides line up with TRBD1. The CDR3 loop spans 15 amino acids. J lost 4 bases, V lost 9 bases, and 8 bases had no gene match. Germline assignment: CDR1 WNHNN and CDR2 SYGVQD (reference sequence). The CDR3 spells CARPDRGRGNQPQHF. CDR3 sequence (DNA): TGCGCCAGACCGGACAGGGGGCGCGGGAATCAGCCCCAGCATTTT.

This clonotype is labeled medium-sized. The chain joins TRBV6-5 to TRBJ1-4; 10 bases are a match to TRBD1. The CDR3 runs to 14 residues. CDR1 is MNHEY and CDR2 is SVGAGI in the germline V gene. Trimming cost V 6 bases and J 8 bases; bases outside gene matches: 6. CDR3 bases: TGTGCCAGCAGGAGACAGGGGGCAGGCGAAAAACTGTTTTTT. It specifies CASRRQGAGEKLFF.

This rearrangement joins TRBV6-5 to TRBJ1-1, with D unresolved. The CDR3 spans 14 residues. From germline, CDR1 is MNHEY and CDR2 SVGAGI. Trimming left V 6 bases short and J 5 bases short, with 16 bases between. The CDR3 nucleotides are TGTGCCAGCAGGGAAGGACTCGGAGTAACTGAAGCTTTCTTT. Translating it yields CASREGLGVTEAFF.

V usage is TRBV7-9 and J usage is TRBJ1-2; 10 bases match TRBD1. V trimming: 5 bases; J trimming: 5 bases; junction bases outside the gene matches: 5. The CDR3 sequence is 14 residues long. The germline CDR1 and CDR2 sequences are SEHNR and FQNEAQ (reference sequence). The DNA for the CDR3 is TGTGCCAGCAGCATCCGACAGGGGGCTTATGGCTACACCTTC. Translating it yields CASSIRQGAYGYTF.

Sample share makes this clonotype medium-sized. The J gene is TRBJ2-1, the V gene TRBV18; D uncertain. The CDR3 consists of 12 residues. Germline V gene sequence: CDR1 KGHSH, CDR2 LQKENI. V gave up 6 bases and J gave up 10 bases, with 13 bases separating them. The CDR3 nucleotides are TGTGCCAGCTCCCTCTCCCGAGAGGAGCAGTTCTTC. Protein product: CASSLSREEQFF.

The gene calls are TRBV12-3 or TRBV12-4 and TRBJ1-5, with TRBD1 identical over 9 bases. V lost 4 bases, J lost 4 bases, and 5 bases stayed unmatched. This CDR3 contains 15 residues. The CDR3 loop reads CASSSTGGLNQPQHF. Here the CDR3 DNA reads TGTGCCAGCAGTTCGACAGGGGGACTTAATCAGCCCCAGCATTTT.

This clonotype has only a few counts. The genes are TRBV5-5 and TRBJ1-1; unclear D gene. This CDR3 is 11 amino acids long. Germline V gene sequence: CDR1 SGHKS, CDR2 YYEKEE (reference sequence). Between the trimmed V and J ends, which lost 0 bases and 8 bases, there was a span of 5 bases. The CDR3 sequence is CASSLAREAFF. The DNA of the CDR3 is TGTGCCAGCAGCTTGGCCCGGGAAGCTTTCTTT.

Points on this clonotype: Relative to the germline gene, one junction end is altered; a read error may explain this. This rearrangement joins TRBV5-1 to TRBJ2-1; 13 bases are a match to TRBD2. This CDR3 contains 15 residues. CDR1 is SGHRS, CDR2 YFSETQ, per germline. CDR3 in DNA: TGTGCCAGCAGCTTACTAGCGGGGGGGTCAAATGAGCAGTTCTTC. Protein sequence: CASSLLAGGSNEQFF.

The chain employs TRBV5-1 and TRBJ1-5, with D possibly TRBD1 on 5 matching bases. Looked up from germline, CDR1 is SGHRS and CDR2 is YFSETQ. This CDR3 has 14 amino acids. V lost 4 bases and J 2 bases, leaving 10 bases between the germline ends. CDR3 protein: CASSLGVGNQPQHF. CDR3 sequence (DNA): TGCGCCAGCAGCCTGGGGGTGGGCAATCAGCCCCAGCATTTT.